The rows below give T cell receptor beta chains drawn from one sample of a study of cytotoxic CD8 clonotypes in ibrutinib-treated CLL. Libraries were prepared by immunoSEQ multiplex PCR; TCRdb keeps only in-frame clonotypes and omits some of them. Of over 250,000 clones detected, approximately 76% appear once; the ten largest clones hold around 6%. The sample here was PBMCs, taken at disease progression, from a patient treated with ibrutinib. Receptors were obtained from a human donor with chronic lymphocytic leukemia. CDR3s include the opening cysteine and the closing phenylalanine or tryptophan. D genes are given only for firm matches. Clone size is shown for a subset of rows, as once, few, many or a class of expanded clone.

d_gene	abundance	j_gene	v_gene	CDR3nt	CDR3aa
-	-	TRBJ2-1	TRBV6-6	TGTGCCAGCAGTTACTCGGACACCTACAATGAGCAGTTCTTC	CASSYSDTYNEQFF
-	few	TRBJ2-7	TRBV4-1	TGCGCCAGCAGCCATATCAACGAGCAGTACTTC	CASSHINEQYF
-	-	TRBJ2-1	TRBV7-3	TGTGCCAGCAGGTCCCTTATGCAGGGAAACAATGAGCAGTTCTTC	CASRSLMQGNNEQFF
-	-	TRBJ2-7	TRBV27	TGTGCCAGCAGTTTAGGGGGCTACAACGAGCAGTACTTC	CASSLGGYNEQYF
TRBD2	-	TRBJ2-5	TRBV25-1	TGTGCCACCTCCCGAGGGACTAGCCAAGAGACCCAGTACTTC	CATSRGTSQETQYF
-	few	TRBJ1-1	TRBV25-1	TGTGCCAGCAGTGAAGTGGCAGATGAAGCTTTCTTT	CASSEVADEAFF
TRBD1	-	TRBJ1-4	TRBV6-4	TGTGCCAGCAGTGACGAACAGGGGGGAAAACTGTTTTTT	CASSDEQGGKLFF
TRBD2	-	TRBJ2-2	TRBV29-1	TGCAGCGTTGGACTAGCGGGGGGTGGCGGGACCGGGGAGCTGTTTTTT	CSVGLAGGGGTGELFF
TRBD1	-	TRBJ1-1	TRBV9	TGTGCCAGCAGCGTAGCCCCGACAGGGGAGCCTGAAGCTTTCTTT	CASSVAPTGEPEAFF
-	-	TRBJ2-1	TRBV10-3	TGTGCCATCAGTGAGTCAGGTACTAGCAAGCATGAGCAGTTCTTC	CAISESGTSKHEQFF
-	-	TRBJ2-1	TRBV6-5	TGTGCCACCCAGGGACCTTACTGGGATGAGCAGTTCTTC	CATQGPYWDEQFF
-	-	TRBJ1-1	TRBV29-1	TGCAGCGTTGAGAAGATCTTAGGGGGGAACACTGAAGCTTTCTTT	CSVEKILGGNTEAFF
-	few	TRBJ1-2	TRBV4-1	TGCGCCAGCAGCCCCGTTGGGGGTGACTATGGCTACACCTTC	CASSPVGGDYGYTF
-	-	TRBJ2-2	TRBV27	TGTGCCAGCAGTCCCGGGTTCCAGTCCGGGGAGCTGTTTTTT	CASSPGFQSGELFF
-	-	TRBJ2-5	TRBV29-1	TGCAGCGTTGTCCCTAGCCAACTCGGAGAGACCCAGTACTTC	CSVVPSQLGETQYF
-	-	TRBJ2-7	TRBV5-5	TGTGCCAGCTCACCCAGCTTCCTGTTCTACGAGCAGTACTTC	CASSPSFLFYEQYF
TRBD1	-	TRBJ2-5	TRBV19	TGTGCCAGTAATTGGGGGACAGGTCTAGAGACCCAGTACTTC	CASNWGTGLETQYF
-	-	TRBJ1-1	TRBV6-5	TGTGCCAGCAGTTACTCGACCGGTGAAGCTTTCTTT	CASSYSTGEAFF
TRBD2	-	TRBJ2-7	TRBV27	TGTGCCAGCAGTTTCCACCGTAGCGGGGAGCAGTACTTC	CASSFHRSGEQYF
-	-	TRBJ2-5	TRBV20-1	TGCAGTGCAGAGAAACAAGAGACCCAGTACTTC	CSAEKQETQYF
-	-	TRBJ1-1	TRBV6-5	TGTGCCAGCAGCTTGGCGGGGCACACTGAAGCTTTCTTT	CASSLAGHTEAFF
-	-	TRBJ1-2	TRBV27	TGTGCCAGCAGTTCCACCCTAGACAGGAGCTATGGCTACACCTTC	CASSSTLDRSYGYTF
TRBD1	-	TRBJ1-5	TRBV4-1	TGCGCCAGCAGCGCGGACAGGTTTAGCAATCAGCCCCAGCATTTT	CASSADRFSNQPQHF
-	-	TRBJ2-1	TRBV4-1	TGCGCCAGCAGCCAAGAATGGCAGTTGATCTACAATGAGCAGTTCTTC	CASSQEWQLIYNEQFF
-	-	TRBJ1-5	TRBV5-1	TGCGCCAGCAGCTTCTCACGGGACGGCGGAGGGGATCAGCCCCAGCATTTT	CASSFSRDGGGDQPQHF
-	-	TRBJ2-7	TRBV23-1	TGCGCCAGCAGTCCCATGTCACCGGGCAACTCCTACGAGCAGTACTTC	CASSPMSPGNSYEQYF
TRBD1	once	TRBJ2-7	TRBV29-1	TGCAGCGTTGGGGACCTGCCGGACAGGGGCCGTCATGAGCAGTACTTC	CSVGDLPDRGRHEQYF
-	-	TRBJ1-5	TRBV5-1	TGCGCCAGCAGCTTGTATGAGGGCAATCAGCCCCAGCATTTT	CASSLYEGNQPQHF
-	-	TRBJ2-7	TRBV7-9	TGTGCCAGCAGCTTACGTTTGGCCAGGGAGGACGAGCAGTACTTC	CASSLRLAREDEQYF
-	-	TRBJ2-3	TRBV7-3	TGTGCCAGCAGCTTATTACCGACAGGTAGCACAGATACGCAGTATTTT	CASSLLPTGSTDTQYF
-	-	TRBJ1-2	TRBV18	TGTGCCAGCTCACCAGCGACAGAGATCTATGGCTACACCTTC	CASSPATEIYGYTF
-	-	TRBJ2-7	TRBV5-1	TGCGCCAGCAGCGTTCAGGGGCCGCCCTACGAGCAGTACTTC	CASSVQGPPYEQYF
-	-	TRBJ2-1	TRBV9	TGTGCCAGCAGCGTAGTGGAGGGAAATGAGCAGTTCTTC	CASSVVEGNEQFF
TRBD1	few	TRBJ2-7	TRBV7-9	TGTGCCAGCAGCTTCGAGGACAGGGGGCTCTACGAGCAGTACTTC	CASSFEDRGLYEQYF
-	few	TRBJ2-3	TRBV5-1	TGCGCCAGCAACCGACCGGGGAGCACAGATACGCAGTATTTT	CASNRPGSTDTQYF
-	-	TRBJ1-2	TRBV5-5	TGTGCCAGCAGCCCTGGCGTCGGGGACCATGGCTACACCTTC	CASSPGVGDHGYTF
-	-	TRBJ1-3	TRBV19	TGTGCCACTCAAGCGGGGGTCGGAAACACCATATATTTT	CATQAGVGNTIYF
-	-	TRBJ1-4	TRBV9	TGTGCCAGCAGCGTAGGTGGGACTAATGAAAAACTGTTTTTT	CASSVGGTNEKLFF
-	-	TRBJ1-2	TRBV18	TGTGCCAGCTCATTCCTCCGTTTGCAGTACTATGGCTACACCTTC	CASSFLRLQYYGYTF